The rows below give T cell receptor beta chains drawn from one sample of a study of T cell repertoires in ileal Crohn's disease. Sequenced by immunoSEQ multiplex PCR; TCRdb stores in-frame clones only, minus some. The top ten clones hold approximately 4.4% of a sample with 7,000 to 8,500 clones, about four fifths of them seen once. Sequencing input: ileal tissue. These receptors were obtained from an adult with Crohn's disease. Both conserved end residues are part of each CDR3. A D gene is named only where the DNA matches it firmly. Not every row has a clone size; where given, it reads once, few, many or a size class.

V	D	size	J	DNA	CDR3
TRBV7-8	-	-	TRBJ1-6	TGTGCCAGCAGCTTGGCAGGGTGGGATTCACCCCTCCACTTT	CASSLAGWDSPLHF
TRBV27	-	-	TRBJ1-2	TGTGCCAGCTCAAAGGGGGGGCTTGGCTACACCTTC	CASSKGGLGYTF
TRBV13	-	-	TRBJ1-1	TGTGCCAGCAGCTTGCAGGACGCTGGGGGGGAAGCTTTCTTT	CASSLQDAGGEAFF
TRBV6-1	-	once	TRBJ2-7	TGTGCCAGCAGTGAAGGGGTAGCGCGGGACTACGAGCAGTACTTC	CASSEGVARDYEQYF
TRBV19	-	-	TRBJ2-5	TGTGCCAGTTCCCGGAGCTCAGAAGAGACCCAGTACTTC	CASSRSSEETQYF
TRBV30	-	-	TRBJ1-4	TGTGCCTGGACCCAGGGTGGGGAAAAACTGTTTTTT	CAWTQGGEKLFF
TRBV10-3	TRBD2	-	TRBJ2-3	TGTGCCATCAAACGGGAGGGCAAAGGGGCAGATACGCAGTATTTT	CAIKREGKGADTQYF
TRBV15	-	-	TRBJ1-2	TGTGCCACCAGCAGAGATGCTACCGGCTACACCTTC	CATSRDATGYTF
TRBV6-4	-	-	TRBJ2-6	TGTGCCAGCAGTGGGACTAACTCTGGGGCCAACGTCCTGACTTTC	CASSGTNSGANVLTF
TRBV29-1	TRBD1	-	TRBJ2-1	TGCAGCGTTGACAGGGGGCGCTTCAATGAGCAGTTCTTC	CSVDRGRFNEQFF
TRBV6-5	-	-	TRBJ2-1	TGTGCCAGCAGTTACGCCCGGGACTCCCCCAGAGAGCAGTTCTTC	CASSYARDSPREQFF
TRBV5-1	TRBD2	-	TRBJ2-2	TGCGCCAGCAGCTTATATCGCGGGAGGGGCACCGGGGAGCCGTTTTTT	CASSLYRGRGTGEPFF
TRBV7-8	-	-	TRBJ1-3	TGTGCCAGCAGCTTAGTCCTACAGGCGGGAAACACCATATATTTT	CASSLVLQAGNTIYF
TRBV11-2	-	-	TRBJ2-4	TGTGCCAGCAGCTTATTCGGCCGACTAATAGCCAAAAACATTCAGTACTTC	CASSLFGRLIAKNIQYF
TRBV7-6	TRBD2	-	TRBJ2-5	TGTGCCAGCAGCTTATCGCTAGCGGGAGGGCCTCAAGAGACCCAGTACTTC	CASSLSLAGGPQETQYF
TRBV5-4	TRBD2	-	TRBJ2-1	TGTGCCAGCAGCTTGTGGGAGGGTAGTGAGCAGTTCTTC	CASSLWEGSEQFF
TRBV4-2	-	few	TRBJ2-7	TGTGCCAGCAGCCAAGATCCCGGGACTTGGGTCTCCGAGCAGTACTTC	CASSQDPGTWVSEQYF
TRBV9	-	-	TRBJ1-2	TGTGCCAGCAGCACCCGGGGGGGCAGAGGCTACACCTTC	CASSTRGGRGYTF
TRBV29-1	TRBD1	once	TRBJ2-7	TGCAGCGTTGAGAGGGGGCAGAACTACGAGCAGTACTTC	CSVERGQNYEQYF
TRBV6-6	-	-	TRBJ1-3	TGTGCCAGCAGTTACTCAGCGGCAGGCTCTGGAAACACCATATATTTT	CASSYSAAGSGNTIYF
TRBV30	-	-	TRBJ2-5	TGTGCCTGGAGTCGAGGAGCGGTTCAAGAGACCCAGTACTTC	CAWSRGAVQETQYF
TRBV19	-	-	TRBJ1-4	TGTGCCAGTAGTACGTATGAAAAACTGTTTTTT	CASSTYEKLFF
TRBV2	-	-	TRBJ2-1	TGTGCCAGCAGTGATCTTGGACTGTACAGTGAGCAGTTCTTC	CASSDLGLYSEQFF
TRBV7-6	-	once	TRBJ2-1	TGTGCCAGCAGCTTCATACCTCCGGGGATGGGCGACTACAATGAGCAGTTCTTC	CASSFIPPGMGDYNEQFF
TRBV7-6	TRBD2	-	TRBJ2-1	TGTGCCAGCAGCTTCGCGGGAGGCTCCTACAATGAGCAGTTCTTC	CASSFAGGSYNEQFF
TRBV5-1	-	-	TRBJ1-6	TGCGCCAGCAGCTTGGACGGGTCGGCTGGTTCACCCCTCCACTTT	CASSLDGSAGSPLHF
TRBV25-1	-	-	TRBJ2-1	TGTGCCAGCGGAAACGAGCGTAGCTCCTACAATGAGCAGTTCTTC	CASGNERSSYNEQFF
TRBV7-8	-	-	TRBJ2-5	TGTGCCAGCAGCCCGAATGACTGGCAAGAGACCCAGTACTTC	CASSPNDWQETQYF
TRBV19	-	-	TRBJ1-4	TGTGCCAGTTCTCGGGGGGATGCAACTAATGAAAAACTGTTTTTT	CASSRGDATNEKLFF
TRBV15	TRBD2	few	TRBJ2-2	TGTGCCACCAGCAGAGTCACCGGGACTAGTTTTCTAACCGGGGAGCTGTTTTTT	CATSRVTGTSFLTGELFF
TRBV7-9	-	-	TRBJ1-1	TGTGCCAGCAGCCCAGGGCTTTTGGGGACTGAAGCTTTCTTT	CASSPGLLGTEAFF
TRBV4-1	TRBD1	once	TRBJ1-1	TGCGCCAGCAGCCACGGGACAGCCAAAATCAACACTGAAGCTTTCTTT	CASSHGTAKINTEAFF
TRBV9	TRBD2	-	TRBJ2-1	TGTGCCAGCAGCGTAGAAGTAGCGGGAAATGAGCAGTTCTTC	CASSVEVAGNEQFF